This is a list of T cell receptor beta chains from one sample in a study of blood T cell repertoires in COVID-19. The protocol was immunoSEQ multiplex PCR, while the TCRdb copy is restricted to in-frame clones and leaves out a portion. The repertoire holds some 240,000 clones, with 89% as singletons. The specimen was peripheral blood. Receptor source: a woman aged 40 to 49 who had recovered from COVID-19. Each CDR3 is given with its conserved first and last residue. Fields, in order: V gene, CDR3 length, J gene, clone size, D gene, CDR3 DNA, CDR3 protein. A D gene is named only where the DNA matches it firmly. Size values are once, few and many counts, or a class for expanded clones, and some rows have none.

>TRBV12-3/TRBV12-4|13|TRBJ1-2|once|TRBD1
TGTGCCAGCACCGTGGGACAGAACTATGGCTACACCTTC
CASTVGQNYGYTF
>TRBV30|16|TRBJ2-1|-|TRBD2
TGTGCCTGGAGTGTAAAATTAGCGGGAGGGCCAAATGAGCAGTTCTTC
CAWSVKLAGGPNEQFF
>TRBV18|13|TRBJ2-5|-|TRBD1
TGTGCCAGCCAAACGGGACAGCCGGAGACCCAGTACTTC
CASQTGQPETQYF
>TRBV5-1|15|TRBJ2-7|-|-
TGCGCCAGCAGCCCTGAACAGCTTAAAGCCTACGAGCAGTACTTC
CASSPEQLKAYEQYF
>TRBV2|13|TRBJ1-5|-|-
TGTGCCAGCAGCCTTCAGGGGATCCAGCCCCAGCATTTT
CASSLQGIQPQHF
>TRBV11-2|14|TRBJ2-7|once|TRBD1
TGTGCCAGCAGCTTGGGACAGGGTTACTACGAGCAGTACTTC
CASSLGQGYYEQYF
>TRBV27|15|TRBJ2-1|-|-
TGTGCCAGCAGTTTAAAGGAGCCAGTTTACAATGAGCAGTTCTTC
CASSLKEPVYNEQFF
>TRBV27|13|TRBJ2-7|-|TRBD2
TGTGCCAGCAGTTTCGGGGGGTCCTACGAGCAGTACTTC
CASSFGGSYEQYF
>TRBV3-1/TRBV3-2|13|TRBJ2-3|-|-
TGTGCCAGCAGCCGCCAGCGCGCAGATACGCAGTATTTT
CASSRQRADTQYF
>TRBV27|15|TRBJ2-6|-|-
TGTGCCAGCAGTTTCGGGGTCTCTGGGGCCAACGTCCTGACTTTC
CASSFGVSGANVLTF
>TRBV10-3|15|TRBJ2-7|-|TRBD1
TGTGCCATCCGCCCAGGGTTGACAGGGCTGGGCGAGCAGTACTTC
CAIRPGLTGLGEQYF
>TRBV10-3|13|TRBJ2-3|-|-
TGTGCCATCAGTAGCGGAGGGGCAGATACGCAGTATTTT
CAISSGGADTQYF
>TRBV7-6|17|TRBJ2-5|-|TRBD2
TGTGCCAGCAGCTTAGGGCTGGCGGGAGGGTCTCAAGAGACCCAGTACTTC
CASSLGLAGGSQETQYF
>TRBV19|15|TRBJ2-3|-|TRBD2
TGTGCCAGTAGTTCGGGAGGGTCTAGCACAGATACGCAGTATTTT
CASSSGGSSTDTQYF
>TRBV24-1|13|TRBJ1-1|-|-
TGTGCCACCAGTGACGACAGAGACACTGAAGCTTTCTTT
CATSDDRDTEAFF
>TRBV3-1/TRBV3-2|15|TRBJ2-5|once|-
TGTGCCAGCAGCCAGGGGGCGCATAAACAAGAGACCCAGTACTTC
CASSQGAHKQETQYF
>TRBV28|15|TRBJ2-7|-|TRBD2
TGTGCCAGCAGTTTAGGTAGCGGGGTGTCTTACGAGCAGTACTTC
CASSLGSGVSYEQYF
>TRBV5-4|14|TRBJ2-2|once|-
TGTGCCAGCACTAACGGGGGGCCCACCGGGGAGCTGTTTTTT
CASTNGGPTGELFF